This T cell receptor (beta chain) was documented in a study of CD8+ T cells in alopecia areata. Study context: Each day, treated patients took oral tofacitinib twice, at 5 to 10 mg per dose. Study outcomes and limitations: Mice showed TCR sharing more clearly than patients did, possibly owing to HLA.

Regarding treatment: oral pan-JAK inhibitor, 5-10 mg twice daily. Germline CDR1 SGHDT, CDR2 YYEEEE. The CDR3 consists of 12 residues. V was clipped by 2 bases and J by 5 bases, with 7 bases between them. cDNA serving as the sequencing template came from extracted, reverse transcribed RNA. Here immunoSEQ multiplex PCR was the method, and the copy in TCRdb shows in-frame clones only, minus some. The sample lists about 180,000 clones, 50% to 65% seen once, with about 10% in the top ten. This clone was detected a few times. Its antigen is not identified. The same CDR3 can be traced to other DNA sequences in this sample.

The chain employs TRBV5-6 and TRBJ1-1; the D is unclear. Sequenced material: CD8+ T cells sorted from blood, taken at week 24, from a patient treated with tofacitinib. The clonotype was recovered from a human donor with alopecia areata. CDR3 sequence reads: CASSFGDTEAFF. The CDR3 nucleotides are TGTGCCAGCAGCTTTGGGGATACTGAAGCTTTCTTT. The full variable domain, its missing parts supplied by reference TRBV5-6 and TRBJ1-1, is DAGVTQSPTHLIKTRGQQVTLRCSPKSGHDTVSWYQQALGQGPQFIFQYYEEEERQRGNFPDRFSGHQFPNYSSELNVNALLLGDSALYLCASSFGDTEAFFGQGTRLTVV.